Presented here are 23 T cell receptor beta chains from one specimen sequenced in a study of blood T cell repertoires in COVID-19. Produced via immunoSEQ multiplex PCR; TCRdb's table is partial and in-frame only. Here the sample spans approximately 29,000 clones, approximately 88% being singletons. Sequencing input: peripheral blood. These receptors came from a man aged 65 to 85 with active COVID-19.

This sequence joins TRBV28 and TRBJ2-5; 7 nucleotides agree with TRBD1. With 7 bases clipped from V and 0 bases from J, the junction kept 5 bases outside the gene matches. The CDR3 sequence is 14 residues long. Per the germline V gene, CDR1 is MDHEN and CDR2 is SYDVKM. The CDR3 protein is CASTGTANQETQYF. The CDR3 region has the DNA TGTGCCAGCACCGGGACAGCTAACCAAGAGACCCAGTACTTC.

The chain carries TRBV19 and TRBJ1-2; 8 bases align to TRBD1. J gave up 3 bases and V 6 bases, and 3 bases lay outside the gene matches. Germline CDR1 reads LNHDA; CDR2 reads SQIVND (reference sequence). This CDR3 has 13 amino acids. As DNA, the CDR3 is TGTGCCAGTAGCGACAGGGGAGACTATGGCTACACCTTC. This gives the protein CASSDRGDYGYTF.

This clone was seen once. The rearrangement links TRBV28 to TRBJ2-7, with D perhaps matching TRBD2 (5 bases). CDR1 MDHEN and CDR2 SYDVKM come from the germline V gene. Trimming left V 0 bases short and J 2 bases short, with 14 bases between. This CDR3 has 16 amino acids. In DNA, the CDR3 is TGTGCCAGCAGTTTATGGCTGAGGGTCCCCACCTACGAGCAGTACTTC. The encoded protein is CASSLWLRVPTYEQYF.

The chain is built from TRBV19 and TRBJ2-3; 7 positions agree with TRBD2. Germline V gives CDR1 LNHDA, CDR2 SQIVND (reference sequence). Trimming removed 3 bases from V and 1 base from J; junction bases left unmatched: 7. CDR3 length equals 16 residues. CDR3 in amino acids: CASSIQAGLGTDTQYF. The CDR3 DNA reads TGTGCCAGTAGTATCCAAGCGGGATTAGGCACAGATACGCAGTATTTT.

For the CDR3, the DNA is TGTGCCAGCAGCGGTCTAGCGGGAGGGCGCTACAATGAGCAGTTCTTC. It encodes CASSGLAGGRYNEQFF. This chain joins TRBV13 and TRBJ2-1, with 12 bases lining up with TRBD2. The CDR3 is 16 amino acids. Germline loops: CDR1 PRHDT, CDR2 FYEKMQ (reference sequence). With 5 bases clipped from V and 3 bases from J, the junction kept 5 bases outside the gene matches.

CDR3 protein: CASSQRTGTYEQYF. The CDR3 DNA is TGCGCCAGCAGCCAAAGGACAGGAACCTACGAGCAGTACTTC. This chain joins TRBV4-1 and TRBJ2-7; 7 bases match TRBD1. Germline V gene data show CDR1 as MGHRA and CDR2 as YSYEKL. The CDR3 is 14 residues long. The V and J ends lost 2 bases and 2 bases, in that order; junction bases with no gene match: 3.

The chain employs TRBV6-5 and TRBJ1-2, with D possibly TRBD1 on 5 matching bases. Per germline, CDR1 MNHEY and CDR2 SVGAGI. CDR3 length equals 13 residues. V lost 5 bases, J lost 5 bases, and 12 bases lay in between. CDR3 sequence: CASSLKDTYGYTF. The CDR3 DNA is TGTGCCAGCAGTCTAAAGGACACGTATGGCTACACCTTC.

J is TRBJ2-7 and V is TRBV10-3, with D perhaps TRBD1 (5 bases). CDR1 is ENHRY and CDR2 is SYGVKD in the germline V gene. V lost 4 bases and J 3 bases, leaving 13 bases between the germline ends. CDR3 size: 14 residues. The CDR3: CAISGGEKSYEQYF. CDR3 DNA sequence: TGTGCCATCAGTGGGGGCGAGAAGAGCTACGAGCAGTACTTC.

The chain combines TRBV14 with TRBJ2-1; D gene uncertain. This CDR3 comprises 14 residues. Trimming took off 3 bases at V and 3 bases at J, with 9 bases between the two ends. Germline V lookup: CDR1 SGHDN, CDR2 FVKESK. The CDR3 DNA reads as TGTGCCAGCAGCCATCAGAATTTCTACAATGAGCAGTTCTTC. This gives the protein CASSHQNFYNEQFF.

V and J are TRBV21-1 and TRBJ2-2; the DNA was not compared with TRBD1, the D call given in the table. TRBV21-1 is a documented pseudogene. CDR3 length: 16 residues. This CDR3 reads CASPQDRGWNTGELFF. For the CDR3, the DNA is TGTGCCAGCCCTCAGGACAGGGGATGGAACACCGGGGAGCTGTTTTTT.

In this sample, this clone turned up once. This sequence joins TRBV6-5 and TRBJ2-3; D possibly corresponds to TRBD2 (6 bases). The CDR3 sequence is 15 residues long. V gave up 0 bases and J gave up 2 bases, with 9 bases separating them. Germline V gene data show CDR1 as MNHEY and CDR2 as SVGAGI. The CDR3 region is CASSYSGGTTDTQYF. CDR3 coding DNA: TGTGCCAGCAGTTACTCGGGCGGGACCACAGATACGCAGTATTTT.

J is TRBJ1-1 and V is TRBV29-1; D is uncertain. The CDR3 is made up of 14 amino acids. V was trimmed by 6 bases and J by 1 base, leaving 15 bases between them. From germline, CDR1 is SQVTM and CDR2 ANQGSEA. CDR3 DNA: TGCAGCGTGCTCAACCCGGGTGCGAACACTGAAGCTTTCTTT. It is translated as CSVLNPGANTEAFF.

The CDR3 region is CAISGQYTDTQYF. CDR3 DNA sequence: TGTGCCATCAGCGGACAGTACACAGATACGCAGTATTTT. V usage is TRBV10-3 and J usage is TRBJ2-3, with a possible D match to TRBD1 (6 bases). Germline V gene lookup returns CDR1 ENHRY and CDR2 SYGVKD. Trimming removed 6 bases at V and 2 bases at J, with 9 bases between. This CDR3 region has 13 residues.

This clone has a single count. J is TRBJ2-5 and V is TRBV5-1; a weak D match, TRBD2 (5 bases). The length of the CDR3 is 15 residues. The germline V gene has CDR1 SGHRS and CDR2 YFSETQ. V lost 4 bases and J lost 2, with 15 bases in between. CDR3 amino acids: CASSPDYPGQETQYF. CDR3 nucleotide sequence: TGCGCCAGCAGCCCAGATTACCCGGGGCAAGAGACCCAGTACTTC. The whole variable domain, filled in from reference TRBV5-1 and TRBJ2-5, reads KAGVTQTPRYLIKTRGQQVTLSCSPISGHRSVSWYQQTPGQGLQFLFEYFSETQRNKGNFPGRFSGRQFSNSRSEMNVSTLELGDSALYLCASSPDYPGQETQYFGPGTRLLVL.

This clone has only one observation. The genes are TRBV10-2 and TRBJ2-5; 8 nucleotides agree with TRBD1. The CDR3 runs 15 residues. Looked up from germline, CDR1 is WSHSY and CDR2 is SAAADI. Trimming took 5 bases from V and 4 from J; bases not matched to a gene: 9. The CDR3 region is CASSRNRGKGETQYF. The CDR3 coding sequence is TGCGCCAGCAGTCGGAACAGGGGGAAGGGAGAGACCCAGTACTTC.

The J gene is TRBJ2-5, the V gene TRBV19; a weak D match, TRBD2 (5 bases). This CDR3 has 12 amino acids. From germline, CDR1 is LNHDA and CDR2 SQIVND (reference sequence). V lost 5 bases and J 5 bases, leaving 9 bases between the germline ends. CDR3 residues: CASSPGVETQYF. CDR3 nucleotide sequence: TGTGCCAGTAGTCCCGGGGTCGAGACCCAGTACTTC. Variable domain in full (rest from reference TRBV19 and TRBJ2-5): DGGITQSPKYLFRKEGQNVTLSCEQNLNHDAMYWYRQDPGQGLRLIYYSQIVNDFQKGDIAEGYSVSREKKESFPLTVTSAQKNPTAFYLCASSPGVETQYFGPGTRLLVL.

This clone has just a few counts. The chain recombines TRBV14 with TRBJ2-3; 7 nucleotides align to TRBD2. With V trimmed by 0 bases and J by 5 bases, 11 bases remained unmatched. Germline loops: CDR1 SGHDN, CDR2 FVKESK. This CDR3 is built from 17 residues. CDR3 DNA sequence: TGTGCCAGCAGCCAAGAAGGAGCGGGATGGGTAAGAGATACGCAGTATTTT. It is translated as CASSQEGAGWVRDTQYF.

This clone has a handful of counts. The chain carries TRBV12-5 and TRBJ2-1, with D perhaps matching TRBD2 (6 bases). The CDR3 has 13 amino acids. Germline V gives CDR1 LGHNT, CDR2 FRNRAP. V lost 2 bases to trimming and J lost 9 bases, with 11 bases between them. CDR3: CASGLPPGGEQFF. The CDR3 nucleotides read TGTGCTAGTGGTTTGCCCCCCGGGGGTGAGCAGTTCTTC.

This chain links TRBV9 with TRBJ2-7, with 9 bases lining up with TRBD1. The junction had 7 bases not matched to a gene; V was cut back by 4 bases and J by 5 bases. This CDR3 region has 14 residues. CDR1 SGDLS and CDR2 YYNGEE come from the germline V gene. CDR3 in DNA: TGTGCCAGCAGCCCCACCGGGACAGGGAACGAGCAGTACTTC. Translation gives CASSPTGTGNEQYF.

The chain uses TRBV18 and TRBJ1-1, with 8 nucleotides matching TRBD1. Germline V CDR1 and CDR2: KGHSH, LQKENI. V dropped 4 bases and J dropped 7; count of bases not matched to a gene: 8. The CDR3 extends over 14 amino acids. The CDR3 DNA is TGTGCCAGCTCACGGGGGACAGGACGCCGTGAAGCTTTCTTT. Translated, it gives CASSRGTGRREAFF.

The gene calls are TRBV5-1 and TRBJ2-6; D call uncertain. The CDR3 loop spans 13 amino acids. Germline V gene lookup returns CDR1 SGHRS and CDR2 YFSETQ. Trimming removed 9 bases at V and 2 bases at J, with 9 bases between. The CDR3 sequence is CATNEAGANVLTF. DNA of the CDR3: TGCGCCACCAACGAGGCTGGGGCCAACGTCCTGACTTTC.

This rearrangement joins TRBV7-8 to TRBJ1-5; TRBD1 matches 7 bases. The V and J ends lost 5 bases and 2 bases, in that order; junction bases with no gene match: 3. Germline V CDR1 and CDR2: SGHVS, FQNEAQ. This CDR3 has 14 amino acids. CDR3 bases: TGTGCCAGCAGCCGAGGGACAGGCAATCAGCCCCAGCATTTT. Its translation is CASSRGTGNQPQHF. Using reference TRBV7-8 and TRBJ1-5 for the parts outside the CDR3, the full variable domain is GAGVSQSPRYKVAKRGQDVALRCDPISGHVSLFWYQQALGQGPEFLTYFQNEAQLDKSGLPSDRFFAERPEGSVSTLKIQRTQQEDSAVYLCASSRGTGNQPQHFGDGTRLSIL.

This clone was seen more than once but under ten times. This rearrangement joins TRBV28 to TRBJ1-1; D remains ambiguous. CDR3 length: 14 amino acids. The ends were cut back, 10 bases at V and 1 base at J, with 16 bases in the middle. The germline gives CDR1 MDHEN, CDR2 SYDVKM. CDR3 protein: CATHAPVANTEAFF. The DNA for the CDR3 is TGTGCCACCCACGCGCCGGTCGCGAACACTGAAGCTTTCTTT.